The 5 T cell receptor beta chains in this list originate from one sample, sequenced in a study of blood T cell repertoires in COVID-19. Repertoires were generated with immunoSEQ multiplex PCR, while TCRdb's copy carries only in-frame clones and drops some. The sample shows 350,000 to 450,000 clones, roughly 92% of them seen only once. Sequences were obtained from PBMCs or T cells enriched from blood (not recorded which). The receptors shown here come from a woman in her forties who had been exposed to COVID-19.

This chain joins TRBV2 and TRBJ1-2; D unresolved. This CDR3 region has 15 residues. Germline CDR1 and CDR2: SNHLY and FYNNEI. Trimming shortened V by 1 base and J by 11 bases, and 20 bases separated the two germline ends. CDR3 nucleotides: TGTGCCAGCAGTGAAGGGTCGGGAATCGGTTTGGGGTACACCTTC. Its protein is CASSEGSGIGLGYTF.

The genes are TRBV28 and TRBJ1-2; D is undetermined. There are 15 residues in the CDR3. CDR1 is MDHEN and CDR2 is SYDVKM in the germline V gene. V gave up 0 bases and J gave up 8 bases, with 16 bases separating them. CDR3 in amino acids: CASSLWSEAGRGYTF. The CDR3 DNA follows: TGTGCCAGCAGTTTATGGTCCGAGGCGGGGAGGGGCTACACCTTC.

This chain joins TRBV18 and TRBJ2-7; tentative D call: TRBD1 (6 bases). V lost 2 bases and J lost 6, with 14 bases in between. This CDR3 is built from 14 residues. The germline V gene has CDR1 KGHSH and CDR2 LQKENI. The DNA of the CDR3 is TGTGCCAGCTCACCAACGACAGGTAGAGGCGAGCAGTACTTC. Its translation is CASSPTTGRGEQYF.

Here the CDR3 reads CASSLLIPGQGNYEQYF. CDR3 coding DNA: TGTGCCAGCAGCTTACTAATCCCGGGGCAGGGGAACTACGAGCAGTACTTC. The rearrangement links TRBV7-2 to TRBJ2-7, with D tentatively TRBD1 (6 bases). Trimming cost V 2 bases and J 3 bases, with 20 bases left between them. This CDR3 is 17 amino acids long. From germline, CDR1 is SGHTA and CDR2 FQGNSA.

The V gene is TRBV6-2 or TRBV6-3, the J gene TRBJ2-1; 9 bases are a match to TRBD1. The CDR3 length is 18 residues. Germline V gene data show CDR1 as MNHEY and CDR2 as SVGEGT. Losses at the gene ends were 0 bases for V and 3 bases for J; bases not matched to a gene: 9. The CDR3 DNA sequence: TGTGCCAGCAGTTACTCGCAAACGACAGGGGGAGACTACAATGAGCAGTTCTTC. Protein product: CASSYSQTTGGDYNEQFF.